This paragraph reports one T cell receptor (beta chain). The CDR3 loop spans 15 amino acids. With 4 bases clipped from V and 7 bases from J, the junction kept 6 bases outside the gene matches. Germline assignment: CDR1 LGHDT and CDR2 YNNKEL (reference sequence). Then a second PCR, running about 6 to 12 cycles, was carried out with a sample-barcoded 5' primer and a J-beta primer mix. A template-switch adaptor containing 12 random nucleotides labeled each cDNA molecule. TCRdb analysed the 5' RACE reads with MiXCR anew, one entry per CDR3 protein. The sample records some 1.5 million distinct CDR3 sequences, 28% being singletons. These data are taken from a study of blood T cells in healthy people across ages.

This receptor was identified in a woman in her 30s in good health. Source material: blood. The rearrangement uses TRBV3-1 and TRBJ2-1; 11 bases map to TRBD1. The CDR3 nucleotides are TGTGCCAGCAGCCGGACGGGACAGGGGGGGAATGAGCAGTTCTTC. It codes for CASSRTGQGGNEQFF.